One TCR beta chain is described in this entry. Its specificity is unknown. Memory subsets were defined for TEMRA sorting by CD27 and CD45RA staining. The authors reverse transcribed roughly 0.5 to 1 ug RNA with random hexamers. TCRdb called the immunoSEQ multiplex PCR reads again in MiXCR, with one record for every CDR3 protein. The sample shows about 2,600 distinct CDR3 sequences, roughly four fifths of them seen only once. The record originates from a study of CD8 T cells in Susac syndrome. Study-wide results and caveats: Susac-specific public clones found in total CD8+ repertoires numbered some 17, and those in CD8+ TEMRA repertoires numbered several.

The material sequenced was CD8+ TEMRA cells from PBMCs. Subset of the sample: FACS-sorted terminally differentiated effector memory CD8+ T cells re-expressing CD45RA (CD8+ TEMRA). The receptor comes from a human donor with Susac syndrome.

CDR3 loop: CASSQDPDNEQFF. CDR3 nucleotides: TGTGCCAGCAGCCAAGATCCAGATAATGAGCAGTTCTTC. The chain is built from TRBV4-2 and TRBJ2-1; no firm D call. The V end lost 0 bases, the J end lost 7 bases, and 7 bases lay between the germline ends. The CDR3 has 13 amino acids. From germline, CDR1 is LGHNA and CDR2 YNFKEQ.